The count of the clone carrying this T cell receptor beta chain is one. The data were taken from a study of blood T cell repertoires in COVID-19. The protocol was immunoSEQ multiplex PCR, while the TCRdb copy is restricted to in-frame clones and leaves out a portion. The sample has around 330,000 clones; around 86% are singletons. The CDR3 covers 14 residues. Looked up from germline, CDR1 is MDHEN and CDR2 is SYDVKM. Between the trimmed V and J ends, which lost 7 bases and 2 bases, there was a span of 14 bases. The V gene is TRBV28, the J gene TRBJ2-5; tentatively, D is TRBD2 (6 bases). The sequencing sample was made of PBMCs or T cells enriched from blood (not recorded which). This clonotype was sampled from a man in his 60s who had recovered from COVID-19. The CDR3 loop is CASNRSGRQETQYF. For the CDR3, the DNA is TGTGCCAGCAACCGTAGCGGCCGTCAAGAGACCCAGTACTTC.